This entry concerns a single TCR beta chain. The data originate from a study of siplizumab effects on memory and regulatory T cells. Between the trimmed V and J ends, which lost 2 bases and 3 bases, there was a span of 18 bases. In germline, CDR1 is GTSNPN, CDR2 SVGIG (reference sequence). The CDR3 runs to 16 residues. Assay used: immunoSEQ multiplex PCR; TCRdb lists only in-frame clones, some missing. The data contain around 110,000 clones, around 94% of them seen just once; the ten biggest clones take up roughly 1.5%. This rearrangement joins TRBV30 to TRBJ2-3; D is perhaps TRBD2 (5 bases). The specimen was non-Treg CD4+ T cells sorted from blood. This TCR came from a human donor in good health. The chain's CDR3 is CAWSRTGNLRTDTQYF. The CDR3 nucleotides are TGTGCCTGGAGTCGGACGGGGAACCTGAGAACAGATACGCAGTATTTT. Together with reference TRBV30 and TRBJ2-3, the CDR3 gives the full variable domain: SQTIHQWPATLVQPVGSPLSLECTVEGTSNPNLYWYRQAAGRGLQLLFYSVGIGQISSEVPQNLSASRPQDRQFILSSKKLLLSDSGFYLCAWSRTGNLRTDTQYFGPGTRLTVL.